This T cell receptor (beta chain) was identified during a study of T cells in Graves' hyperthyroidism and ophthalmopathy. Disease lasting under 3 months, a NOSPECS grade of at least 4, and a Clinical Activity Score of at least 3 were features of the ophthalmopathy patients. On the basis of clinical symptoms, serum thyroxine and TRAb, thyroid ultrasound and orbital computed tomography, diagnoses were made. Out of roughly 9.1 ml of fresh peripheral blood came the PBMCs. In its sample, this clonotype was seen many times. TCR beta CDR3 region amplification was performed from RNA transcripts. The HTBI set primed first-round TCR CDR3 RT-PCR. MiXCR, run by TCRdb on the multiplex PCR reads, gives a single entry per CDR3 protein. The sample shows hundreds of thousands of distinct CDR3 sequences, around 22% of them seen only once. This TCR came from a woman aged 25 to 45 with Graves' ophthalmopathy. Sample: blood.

The CDR3 region is CASTQPGTINTEAFF. The CDR3 coding sequence is TGTGCCAGCACCCAACCGGGGACCATCAACACTGAAGCTTTCTTT. The gene calls are TRBV6-5 and TRBJ1-1; a weak D match, TRBD1 (5 bases). V lost 7 bases and J lost 2, with 17 bases in between. The CDR3 has 15 residues. CDR1 is MNHEY, CDR2 SVGAGI, per germline.